The 3 T cell receptor beta chains given below trace back to one sample, sequenced in a study of T-cell memory formation after mild COVID-19. TCRdb processed the 5' RACE reads anew with MiXCR; each CDR3 protein has one entry. This table holds approximately 260,000 distinct CDR3 sequences, approximately 16% found once. The source material was PBMCs or a T cell subset sorted from them (not recorded which). The receptor source for this set is a young man who had mild COVID-19 (a few samples of this study predate the infection). Cell type and time point are not known.

This clonotype was seen only a few times. CDR3 protein: CASTLGLAAGELFF. Written as DNA, the CDR3 is TGTGCCAGCACCCTAGGGCTAGCGGCCGGGGAGCTGTTTTTT. The chain combines TRBV12-3 or TRBV12-4 with TRBJ2-2, with 7 nucleotides matching TRBD2. The CDR3 runs 14 residues. Trimming took 7 bases from V and 6 from J; bases not matched to a gene: 8.

In this sample, this clonotype turned up a few times. The CDR3, as DNA: TGTGCCACCACCTTTAGCGGGGGCGGGGCAGATACGCAGTATTTT. It codes for CATTFSGGGADTQYF. J is TRBJ2-3 and V is TRBV28; the match to TRBD2 covers 9 bases. Germline CDR1 and CDR2: MDHEN and SYDVKM. Trimming at V came to 10 bases and at J to 4 bases, leaving 12 bases not matched to a gene. This CDR3 spans 15 amino acids.

This clonotype was seen a handful of times. The chain couples TRBV24-1 to TRBJ1-1; D not resolved. CDR1 and CDR2 from the germline V gene are KGHDR and SFDVKD. The CDR3 is 15 residues long. V lost 2 bases and J 1 base, leaving 10 bases between the germline ends. The CDR3 region is CATSDSGRTNTEAFF. The CDR3 DNA reads as TGTGCCACCAGTGATTCCGGACGTACGAACACTGAAGCTTTCTTT.